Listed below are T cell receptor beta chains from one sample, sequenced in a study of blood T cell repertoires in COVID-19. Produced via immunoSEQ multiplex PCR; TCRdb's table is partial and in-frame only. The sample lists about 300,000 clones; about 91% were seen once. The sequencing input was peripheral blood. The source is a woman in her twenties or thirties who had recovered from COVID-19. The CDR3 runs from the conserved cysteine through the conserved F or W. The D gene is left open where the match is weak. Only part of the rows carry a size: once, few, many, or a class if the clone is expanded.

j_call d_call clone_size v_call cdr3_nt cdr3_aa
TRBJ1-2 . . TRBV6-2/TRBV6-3 TGTGCCAGCAGCTTCGAGGGTAACGGCTACACCTTC CASSFEGNGYTF
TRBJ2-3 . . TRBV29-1 TGCAGCGGGGGCCCAAGCACAGATACGCAGTATTTT CSGGPSTDTQYF
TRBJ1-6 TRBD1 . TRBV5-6 TGTGCCAGCAGCCGACCCGGACAGGGTGAATCACCCCTCCACTTT CASSRPGQGESPLHF
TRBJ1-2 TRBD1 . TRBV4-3 TGCGCCAGCAGCCAAGAGGACAGGGGCTTTGGCTACACCTTC CASSQEDRGFGYTF
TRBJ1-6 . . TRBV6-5 TGTGCCACCTTCCCCTCCTATAATTCACCCCTCCACTTT CATFPSYNSPLHF
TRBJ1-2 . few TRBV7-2 TGTGCCAGCAGCTTACAAGAGGGAAGAGGCTACACCTTC CASSLQEGRGYTF
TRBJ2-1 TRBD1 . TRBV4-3 TGCGCCAGCAGCCAAGGGACAGGGGGCGCCTACAATGAGCAGTTCTTC CASSQGTGGAYNEQFF
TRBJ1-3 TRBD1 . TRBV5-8 TGTGCCAGCAGGATCGGACAGGCTGGAAACACCATATATTTT CASRIGQAGNTIYF
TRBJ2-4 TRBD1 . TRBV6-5 TGTGCCAGCAGGCTACAGGGGTTCAAAAACATTCAGTACTTC CASRLQGFKNIQYF
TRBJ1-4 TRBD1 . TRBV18 TGTGCCAGCTCACCGCGGACAGGGGGTGGTGAAAAACTGTTTTTT CASSPRTGGGEKLFF
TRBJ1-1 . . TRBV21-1 TGTGCCAGCAGCAACAGGGGAGGGAAGGGCACTGAAGCTTTCTTT CASSNRGGKGTEAFF
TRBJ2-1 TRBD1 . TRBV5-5 TGTGCCAGCAGCGTCGGGACAGGGGGACCCTACAATGAGCAGTTCTTC CASSVGTGGPYNEQFF
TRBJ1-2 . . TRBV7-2 TGTGCCAGCAGTTTACAGGTCCTTAACTATGGCTACACCTTC CASSLQVLNYGYTF
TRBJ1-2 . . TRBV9 TGTGCCAGCAGCATCACGGACAAGATTGACTATGGCTACACCTTC CASSITDKIDYGYTF
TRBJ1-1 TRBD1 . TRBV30 TGTGCCTGGAGTGTAGTGGGACAGGCGATTGAAGCTTTCTTT CAWSVVGQAIEAFF
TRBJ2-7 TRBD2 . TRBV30 TGTGCCTGGAGTGTATGGGGGGGCGAGCAGTACTTC CAWSVWGGEQYF
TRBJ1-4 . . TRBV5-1 TGCGCCAGCAGCTTGGCCAGGGCAACTAATGAAAAACTGTTTTTT CASSLARATNEKLFF
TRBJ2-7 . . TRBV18 TGTGCCAGCTCATATGTAGGGCAGGGGCCTTCCTACGAGCAGTACTTC CASSYVGQGPSYEQYF
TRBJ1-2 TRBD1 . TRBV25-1 TGTGCCAGCAGTGGCGGGACAGGGGACACCTTC CASSGGTGDTF
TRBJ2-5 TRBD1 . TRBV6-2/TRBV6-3 TGTGCCAGCAGTTACTATTCGGGACGCTTAACTGGGACAGGGGAGAAGGAGACCCAGTACTTC CASSYYSGRLTGTGEKETQYF
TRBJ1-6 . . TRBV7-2 TGTGCCAGCAGCTTAGTACTTCTTAACTCCTATAATTCACCCCTCCACTTT CASSLVLLNSYNSPLHF
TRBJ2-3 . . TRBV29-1 TGCAGCGTTGCATCTACGGCGGGAGATACGCAGTATTTT CSVASTAGDTQYF
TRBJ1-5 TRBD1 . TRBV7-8 TGTGCCAGCAGCTCGGTGCGGGACAGAAATCAGCCCCAGCATTTT CASSSVRDRNQPQHF
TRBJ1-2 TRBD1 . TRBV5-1 TGCGCCAGCAGCTTGGAAGGGACAGGGTATGGCTACACCTTC CASSLEGTGYGYTF
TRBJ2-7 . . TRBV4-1 TGCGCCAGCAGCCCAAGTAACCAGGGAATCCCCTATTTC CASSPSNQGIPYF
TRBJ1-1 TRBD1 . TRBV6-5 TGTGCCAGTTGGGACTTGGGACAGGGGAACACTGAAGCTTTCTTT CASWDLGQGNTEAFF
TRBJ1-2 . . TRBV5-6 TGTGCCAGCAGCTTGATCGGACAGCGCTATGGCTACACCTTC CASSLIGQRYGYTF
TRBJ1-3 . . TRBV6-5 TGTGCCAGCGCGCGGGCCTCAGGAAACACCATATATTTT CASARASGNTIYF
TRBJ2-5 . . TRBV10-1 TGCGCCAGCAGCGAACGGGGTCCCGAGACCCAGTACTTC CASSERGPETQYF
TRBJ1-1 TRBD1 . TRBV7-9 TGTGCCAGCAGTTTAGAGGGGGCGAACACTGAAGCTTTCTTT CASSLEGANTEAFF
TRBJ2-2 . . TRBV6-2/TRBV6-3 TGTGCCAGCAGTTCCGACTACCGGGCCCAAACCGGGGAGCTGTTTTTT CASSSDYRAQTGELFF
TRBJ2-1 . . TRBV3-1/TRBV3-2 TGTGCCAGCAGCCAAGATTTTGGTAGATACAATGAGCAGTTCTTC CASSQDFGRYNEQFF
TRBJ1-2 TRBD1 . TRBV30 TGTGCCTGGAACCAAGGGACAGTAGGCCATGGCTACACCTTC CAWNQGTVGHGYTF
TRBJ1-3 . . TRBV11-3 TGTGCCAGCAGCTCCAGTGGTTCCTCTGGAAACACCATATATTTT CASSSSGSSGNTIYF
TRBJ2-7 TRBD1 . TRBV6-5 TGTGCCAGCAAAGTTCCGGGGGACAGGGGTGAGCAGTACTTC CASKVPGDRGEQYF
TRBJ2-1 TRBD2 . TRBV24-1 TGTGCCACCAGTGATTTTCGGGGACTCGGGGGGATCTACAATGAGCAGTTCTTC CATSDFRGLGGIYNEQFF
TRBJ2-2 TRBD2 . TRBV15 TGTGCCACCAGCAGGGGGGGGAGCTCTTCTCTCTCCGGGGAGCTGTTTTTT CATSRGGSSSLSGELFF
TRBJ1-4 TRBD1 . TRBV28 TGTGCCAGCAGTATGAGGGGGCCTGGCAGGGATGAAAAACTGTTTTTT CASSMRGPGRDEKLFF
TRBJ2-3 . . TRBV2 TGTGCCAGCAGTGAAGCGCTTTTTAACGGGGGGCGCACAGATACGCAGTATTTT CASSEALFNGGRTDTQYF
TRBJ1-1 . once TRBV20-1 TGCAGTATTGGGAGGAGCACTGAAGCTTTCTTT CSIGRSTEAFF
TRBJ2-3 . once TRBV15 TGTGCCACCAGCAGAGATTTGGGCAGAAGCACAGATACGCAGTATTTT CATSRDLGRSTDTQYF